A selection of T cell receptor beta chains follows, all from one sample in a study of blood T cell repertoires in COVID-19. This table comes from immunoSEQ multiplex PCR, and its TCRdb copy is limited to in-frame clones, with some not included. Of some 400,000 clones in the sample, roughly nine tenths were seen once. The sequencing sample was made of PBMCs or T cells enriched from blood (not recorded which). These receptors all stem from a man younger than 40 who had recovered from COVID-19. Each CDR3 is given without its conserved first and last residue.

j_call	v_call	cdr3_aa
TRBJ1-1	TRBV28	ASSLPNTEAF
TRBJ1-5	TRBV19	ASSIDKPKTGGQPQH
TRBJ1-1	TRBV2	ASSDLSNTEAF
TRBJ1-3	TRBV10-3	AISEPTDYSGNTIY
TRBJ1-1	TRBV11-2	ASSHPVSTEAF
TRBJ1-3	TRBV2	ASSTQGNSGNTIY
TRBJ2-1	TRBV12-5	ASGFLTSGRAASYNEQF
TRBJ1-1	TRBV3-1/TRBV3-2	ASSQGQVNTEAF
TRBJ2-5	TRBV5-4	ASSRRAGGPEETQY
TRBJ2-7	TRBV27	ASSGTLPRDRGSYEQY
TRBJ1-2	TRBV6-5	ASSNDRGGYGYT
TRBJ1-5	TRBV28	ASGRTGSDQPQH
TRBJ2-7	TRBV4-1	ASSASYTQGYEQY
TRBJ2-2	TRBV7-8	ASSLGEDPGLAGEVGELF
TRBJ1-2	TRBV28	ASSAPYGYYGYT
TRBJ1-5	TRBV2	ASSEEGNQPQH
TRBJ2-7	TRBV27	ASSYRPPPGDEQY
TRBJ2-3	TRBV5-1	ASTSSGSDTDTQY
TRBJ2-7	TRBV18	ASDTGTGDAEQY
TRBJ1-5	TRBV6-5	ATTAQTGGNQPQH
TRBJ2-1	TRBV19	ASSGAGGGRFGEQF
TRBJ1-5	TRBV19	ASKPPGGEGRPQH
TRBJ1-4	TRBV6-4	ASSAETGANEKLF
TRBJ2-3	TRBV12-3/TRBV12-4	ASTWTGLDTQY
TRBJ1-1	TRBV3-1/TRBV3-2	ASSQANRGSEAF
TRBJ1-2	TRBV29-1	SVEETSSYT
TRBJ1-4	TRBV20-1	SARYEEKLF
TRBJ2-2	TRBV11-3	ASSLQGVNTGELF
TRBJ2-7	TRBV11-2	ASSTAPGTGGN
TRBJ1-5	TRBV9	ASSPGQGNQPQH
TRBJ1-6	TRBV13	ASSTTGTGVSPLH
TRBJ1-6	TRBV30	AWSVLLGGGSPLH
TRBJ2-1	TRBV28	ASSSPSGIGVYNEQF
TRBJ2-1	TRBV18	ASSPPPGGDEQF
TRBJ2-5	TRBV5-1	ASSQTGGETQY
TRBJ2-4	TRBV5-6	ASSPAGSAKNIQY
TRBJ2-1	TRBV5-6	ASSVDGTLYNEQF
TRBJ2-5	TRBV7-9	ASSQTRVETQY
TRBJ2-1	TRBV19	ATTQRSGTNEQF
TRBJ2-7	TRBV5-1	ASSVRQGLVSYEQY
TRBJ1-1	TRBV10-3	AISTHTEAF
TRBJ2-7	TRBV24-1	ATSDPGQYEQY
TRBJ1-5	TRBV12-3/TRBV12-4	ASSLWGGQPQH
TRBJ1-1	TRBV19	ASGRGLNTEAF
TRBJ2-1	TRBV5-1	ASSEWTSGRSGEQF
TRBJ1-3	TRBV24-1	ATSDSDVARSGNTIY
TRBJ1-3	TRBV7-9	ASSRFSKQGRGNTIY
TRBJ1-3	TRBV2	ASRLRGLGNTIY
TRBJ2-7	TRBV10-2	ASSDRDVLAGLSYEQY
TRBJ2-6	TRBV28	ASSSTGILVSGANVLT
TRBJ1-1	TRBV5-8	ASSPRSESNTEAF
TRBJ1-5	TRBV28	ASSFSQYRNQPQH
TRBJ2-1	TRBV9	ASSVAAALYNEQF
TRBJ2-1	TRBV1	TSSPALGGRAGNEQF